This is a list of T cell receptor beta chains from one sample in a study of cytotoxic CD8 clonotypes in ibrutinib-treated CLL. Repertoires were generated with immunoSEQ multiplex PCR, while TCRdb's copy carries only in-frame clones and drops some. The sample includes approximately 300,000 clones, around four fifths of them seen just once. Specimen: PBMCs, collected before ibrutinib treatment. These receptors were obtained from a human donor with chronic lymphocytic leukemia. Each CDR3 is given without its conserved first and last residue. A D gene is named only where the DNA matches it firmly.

CDR3aa: ASSDGTGDLYYGYT
d_gene: TRBD1
v_gene: TRBV2

CDR3aa: SVEPDHSYGYT
d_gene: -
v_gene: TRBV29-1

CDR3aa: ASNRRGDGRDTEAF
d_gene: -
v_gene: TRBV5-1

CDR3aa: ASSFDRVNTEAF
d_gene: TRBD1
v_gene: TRBV5-4

CDR3aa: ASSSRQASGGYT
d_gene: -
v_gene: TRBV27

CDR3aa: ASSRTLQGRGADNEQF
d_gene: -
v_gene: TRBV7-9

CDR3aa: ASSLPFEGTEAF
d_gene: -
v_gene: TRBV28

CDR3aa: ASSDPGQFYNEQF
d_gene: TRBD1
v_gene: TRBV10-1

CDR3aa: ASSISTGELF
d_gene: -
v_gene: TRBV19

CDR3aa: ASSKQGLAGTEQY
d_gene: TRBD2
v_gene: TRBV6-6

CDR3aa: ASSPAASWIYNEQF
d_gene: -
v_gene: TRBV5-1

CDR3aa: ASSNSGRAISYEQY
d_gene: TRBD2
v_gene: TRBV19

CDR3aa: ASSLGGGAAGNTIY
d_gene: -
v_gene: TRBV11-2